The rows below give T cell receptor beta chains drawn from one sample of a study of T-cell reconstitution after alpha-beta-depleted transplantation in children. TCRdb reprocessed the PCR reads via MiXCR and lists one record per CDR3 protein. The data contain about 240,000 distinct CDR3 sequences, about 25% of them singletons. Sample: PBMCs, taken before TCRalphabeta/CD19-depleted stem cell transplant. The receptors shown here come from a girl aged 2 to 9 with Fanconi anemia, due to receive a stem cell transplant. Each CDR3 is given with its conserved first and last residue. The D gene is left open where the match is weak. Only part of the rows carry a size: once, few, many, or a class if the clone is expanded.

v_gene: TRBV6-5
j_gene: TRBJ2-3
d_gene: TRBD2
abundance: many
CDR3nt: TGTGCCAGTAGTTACCGGGGCCTAGCGGGGGGGCCGAGCACAGATACGCAGTATTTT
CDR3aa: CASSYRGLAGGPSTDTQYF

v_gene: TRBV12-3/TRBV12-4
j_gene: TRBJ2-2
d_gene: NA
abundance: NA
CDR3nt: TGTGCCAGCAGTGGGGGGAGGAGGGACACCGGGGAGCTGTTTTTT
CDR3aa: CASSGGRRDTGELFF

v_gene: TRBV24-1
j_gene: TRBJ2-7
d_gene: NA
abundance: NA
CDR3nt: TGTGCCACCAGTGTGGGGTACGAGCAGTACTTC
CDR3aa: CATSVGYEQYF

v_gene: TRBV6-1
j_gene: TRBJ2-7
d_gene: NA
abundance: NA
CDR3nt: TGTGCCAGCAGTGAAGCCAAGGGACACTACCTTGGCGAGCAGTACTTC
CDR3aa: CASSEAKGHYLGEQYF

v_gene: TRBV7-2
j_gene: TRBJ2-1
d_gene: TRBD2
abundance: NA
CDR3nt: TGTGCCAGCAGCTCGATGTTAGCGGGGGGTTCGGATGAGCAGTTCTTC
CDR3aa: CASSSMLAGGSDEQFF

v_gene: TRBV23-1
j_gene: TRBJ2-4
d_gene: NA
abundance: NA
CDR3nt: TGCGCCAGCAGTCAACCCCCAATGAAGACCCCCATTCAGTACTTC
CDR3aa: CASSQPPMKTPIQYF

v_gene: TRBV28
j_gene: TRBJ2-6
d_gene: TRBD2
abundance: NA
CDR3nt: TGTGCCAGCAGTCCCTTAGCGGGAGTAGCTGGGGCCAACGTCCTGACTTTC
CDR3aa: CASSPLAGVAGANVLTF

v_gene: TRBV20-1
j_gene: TRBJ1-5
d_gene: NA
abundance: many
CDR3nt: TGCAGTGCTAGAGATCCAACGAGGGGTGAGCCCCAGCATTTT
CDR3aa: CSARDPTRGEPQHF

v_gene: TRBV29-1
j_gene: TRBJ1-2
d_gene: NA
abundance: many
CDR3nt: TGCAGCGTTTCACAGGGAGTGGACTATGGCTACACCTTC
CDR3aa: CSVSQGVDYGYTF

v_gene: TRBV29-1
j_gene: TRBJ2-7
d_gene: NA
abundance: many
CDR3nt: TGCAGCGTTGCCCCAGGGGCCCCCTACGAGCAGTACTTC
CDR3aa: CSVAPGAPYEQYF

v_gene: TRBV20-1
j_gene: TRBJ2-1
d_gene: TRBD2
abundance: few
CDR3nt: TGCAGTGCGCTCCTAGCGGGCGACTACAATGAGCAGTTCTTC
CDR3aa: CSALLAGDYNEQFF

v_gene: TRBV19
j_gene: TRBJ2-1
d_gene: NA
abundance: many
CDR3nt: TGTGCCAGTAGTCTACAGGGAACCTACAATGAGCAGTTCTTC
CDR3aa: CASSLQGTYNEQFF

v_gene: TRBV20-1
j_gene: TRBJ2-3
d_gene: TRBD2
abundance: many
CDR3nt: TGCAGTGCTAGACTGACTAGCGGAAATACAGATACGCAGTATTTT
CDR3aa: CSARLTSGNTDTQYF

v_gene: TRBV28
j_gene: TRBJ2-3
d_gene: TRBD2
abundance: once
CDR3nt: TGTGCCAGCAGTTTTAAGCGGGAGCGAAAAGATACGCAGTATTTT
CDR3aa: CASSFKRERKDTQYF

v_gene: TRBV20-1
j_gene: TRBJ1-3
d_gene: TRBD1
abundance: many
CDR3nt: TGCAGTGCTAGGCTTCAGGGGGCTGGAAACACCATATATTTT
CDR3aa: CSARLQGAGNTIYF

v_gene: TRBV20-1
j_gene: TRBJ2-1
d_gene: NA
abundance: many
CDR3nt: TGCAGTGCTAGAAATGGACTCTTGGGCAATGAGCAGTTCTTC
CDR3aa: CSARNGLLGNEQFF

v_gene: TRBV29-1
j_gene: TRBJ1-1
d_gene: NA
abundance: few
CDR3nt: TGCAGCGTTCGGCCCATTCGTCAGGGGATGAACACTGAAGCTTTCTTT
CDR3aa: CSVRPIRQGMNTEAFF

v_gene: TRBV20-1
j_gene: TRBJ1-5
d_gene: NA
abundance: many
CDR3nt: TGCAGTGCTAGAGACGGGGATCAGCCCCAGCATTTT
CDR3aa: CSARDGDQPQHF

v_gene: TRBV20-1
j_gene: TRBJ2-1
d_gene: TRBD1
abundance: NA
CDR3nt: TGCAGTGCTAGAGGGACAGGTTCAACCTACTACAATGAGCAGTTCTTC
CDR3aa: CSARGTGSTYYNEQFF

v_gene: TRBV29-1
j_gene: TRBJ2-7
d_gene: NA
abundance: NA
CDR3nt: TGCAGCGTGGCCACCGTCTTGACTAGTGGAACCTACTACGAGCAGTACTTC
CDR3aa: CSVATVLTSGTYYEQYF

v_gene: TRBV20-1
j_gene: TRBJ2-2
d_gene: TRBD2
abundance: few
CDR3nt: TGCAGTGCTACCGGGAGGGCCGGGGAGCTGTTTTTT
CDR3aa: CSATGRAGELFF

v_gene: TRBV29-1
j_gene: TRBJ1-1
d_gene: NA
abundance: few
CDR3nt: TGCAGCGTCGGAGGGAGTACTGAAGCTTTCTTT
CDR3aa: CSVGGSTEAFF

v_gene: TRBV11-3
j_gene: TRBJ1-1
d_gene: NA
abundance: once
CDR3nt: TGTGCCAGCAGCTTAGACCACAGGGCGGGAGCTGAAGCTTTCTTT
CDR3aa: CASSLDHRAGAEAFF

v_gene: TRBV7-2
j_gene: TRBJ2-3
d_gene: NA
abundance: NA
CDR3nt: TGTGCCAGCAGTTTGATGTGGGGGGGCATATTCACAGATACGCAGTATTTT
CDR3aa: CASSLMWGGIFTDTQYF

v_gene: TRBV20-1
j_gene: TRBJ2-7
d_gene: NA
abundance: NA
CDR3nt: TGCAGTGCCTCCGTCGGTCAATCCTACGAGCAGTACTTC
CDR3aa: CSASVGQSYEQYF

v_gene: TRBV18
j_gene: TRBJ1-4
d_gene: TRBD1
abundance: NA
CDR3nt: TGTGCCAGCTCACAGCAGAGACAGGGCGGCGAAAAACTGTTTTTT
CDR3aa: CASSQQRQGGEKLFF

v_gene: TRBV20-1
j_gene: TRBJ2-4
d_gene: NA
abundance: NA
CDR3nt: TGCAGTGCTAGTCATAGTGGAGGCAAAAACATTCAGTACTTC
CDR3aa: CSASHSGGKNIQYF

v_gene: TRBV4-2
j_gene: TRBJ2-2
d_gene: TRBD2
abundance: NA
CDR3nt: TGTGCCAGCAGCCCTGGGACTAGCGGGGGTCCTTACGTCGACACCGGGGAGCTGTTTTTT
CDR3aa: CASSPGTSGGPYVDTGELFF

v_gene: TRBV7-2
j_gene: TRBJ2-1
d_gene: TRBD2
abundance: NA
CDR3nt: TGTGCCAGCAGGCGAGCGGGGGGGAACTACAATGAGCAGTTCTTC
CDR3aa: CASRRAGGNYNEQFF

v_gene: TRBV18
j_gene: TRBJ2-7
d_gene: TRBD1
abundance: few
CDR3nt: TGTGCCAGCTCGGGACGGACAGGGGTGGACGAGCAGTACTTC
CDR3aa: CASSGRTGVDEQYF

v_gene: TRBV28
j_gene: TRBJ2-7
d_gene: NA
abundance: once
CDR3nt: TGTGCCCTCCGGGACCAAAACTCCTACGAGCAGTACTTC
CDR3aa: CALRDQNSYEQYF

v_gene: TRBV29-1
j_gene: TRBJ1-2
d_gene: NA
abundance: few
CDR3nt: TGCAGCGTTGAAGACTCCAGGGTCTATGGCTACACCTTC
CDR3aa: CSVEDSRVYGYTF

v_gene: TRBV7-2
j_gene: TRBJ2-2
d_gene: NA
abundance: few
CDR3nt: TGTGCCAGCAGTTCCTTAGGGCTCGGCGGGGAGCTGTTTTTT
CDR3aa: CASSSLGLGGELFF

v_gene: TRBV11-2
j_gene: TRBJ2-6
d_gene: NA
abundance: NA
CDR3nt: TGTGCCAGCAGCTCGAGGATCTCTGGGGCCAACGTCCTGACTTTC
CDR3aa: CASSSRISGANVLTF

v_gene: TRBV10-3
j_gene: TRBJ2-1
d_gene: NA
abundance: many
CDR3nt: TGTGCCATCAGTGAGTCCTATGAGCAGTTCTTC
CDR3aa: CAISESYEQFF

v_gene: TRBV7-3
j_gene: TRBJ2-2
d_gene: TRBD2
abundance: NA
CDR3nt: TGTGCCAGCAGCTTGGGACTAGGGGCGACCGGGGAGCTGTTTTTT
CDR3aa: CASSLGLGATGELFF

v_gene: TRBV5-1
j_gene: TRBJ2-2
d_gene: TRBD2
abundance: many
CDR3nt: TGCGCCAGCAGCTTGACTAGCGGGGGATCCAACACCGGGGAGCTGTTTTTT
CDR3aa: CASSLTSGGSNTGELFF

v_gene: TRBV29-1
j_gene: TRBJ2-3
d_gene: NA
abundance: few
CDR3nt: TGCAGCGTTGCGGACATCACCTACCGGCCCACAGATACGCAGTATTTT
CDR3aa: CSVADITYRPTDTQYF

v_gene: TRBV4-2
j_gene: TRBJ2-5
d_gene: NA
abundance: many
CDR3nt: TGTGCCAGCAGCCACTCTCTAGGATTTGAGACCCAGTACTTC
CDR3aa: CASSHSLGFETQYF

v_gene: TRBV7-8
j_gene: TRBJ2-3
d_gene: NA
abundance: NA
CDR3nt: TGTGCCAGCAGCTTAGTCGGCGGGAAGGGAGATACGCAGTATTTT
CDR3aa: CASSLVGGKGDTQYF

v_gene: TRBV4-2
j_gene: TRBJ1-1
d_gene: NA
abundance: NA
CDR3nt: TGTGCCAGCAGCCTCGGACGGACGAACACTGAAGCTTTCTTT
CDR3aa: CASSLGRTNTEAFF

v_gene: TRBV5-1
j_gene: TRBJ2-7
d_gene: NA
abundance: few
CDR3nt: TGCGCCAGCAGCCAACCCCAGGAGTACGAGCAGTACTTC
CDR3aa: CASSQPQEYEQYF